This T cell receptor beta chain was recorded in a study of breast tumors, draining lymph nodes, adjacent tissues. The lymph nodes were axillary draining lymph nodes from breast cancer patients. TCRdb recomputed calls from the multiplex PCR reads with MiXCR, one row per CDR3 protein. The sample comprises more than 200,000 distinct CDR3 sequences, around 32% of which are singletons, and 1.2% to 1.5% rests with the top ten. Source material: axillary lymph node tissue. The source is a female donor with breast cancer. Some clones in this sample may be carry-over from other donors' samples.

The CDR3 sequence is CASSPSRGREKLFF. CDR3 nucleotides: TGTGCCAGCAGCCCGTCGAGGGGGAGGGAAAAACTGTTTTTT. The V gene is TRBV9, the J gene TRBJ1-4, with D perhaps matching TRBD1 (6 bases). The CDR3 contains 14 residues. The V end was cut by 4 bases, the J end by 8 bases, with 15 bases between. Per the germline V gene, CDR1 is SGDLS and CDR2 is YYNGEE. Variable domain in full (rest from reference TRBV9 and TRBJ1-4): DSGVTQTPKHLITATGQRVTLRCSPRSGDLSVYWYQQSLDQGLQFLIQYYNGEERAKGNILERFSAQQFPDLHSELNLSSLELGDSALYFCASSPSRGREKLFFGSGTQLSVL.